A few counts support the clone carrying this TCR beta chain. Its antigen remains unknown. Time point denoted: patch test 2, 6 weeks after DPC sensitization. Treatment denoted: therapeutic diphenylcyclopropenone sensitization with weekly scalp DPC. This sample was taken from a study of human T cells and chemical hapten exposure. Study-wide results and caveats: DPC sensitization did not alter TCRs above 1 in 1000 frequency.

V was pared by 6 bases and J by 1 base, with 8 bases between. Germline CDR1 is MDHEN and CDR2 is SYDVKM. The length of the CDR3 is 13 residues. Individual cDNA molecules had unique molecular identifiers attached to them by the library. MiXCR, run by TCRdb on the RACE reads, gives a single entry per CDR3 protein. Of 100,000 or so distinct CDR3 sequences in the sample, around 9.3% were seen once. The gene calls are TRBV28 and TRBJ2-3; D unclear. The TCR was taken from a woman aged 40 to 55 with alopecia areata. Some clones in this sample may be carry-over from other donors' samples. The input for sequencing was whole blood, taken in connection with sensitization to the hapten diphenylcyclopropenone (DPC). CDR3 nucleotides: TGTGCCAGCAGGTTTCAGGGCACAGATACGCAGTATTTT. As protein: CASRFQGTDTQYF. Full variable domain (rest looked up from reference TRBV28 and TRBJ2-3): DVKVTQSSRYLVKRTGEKVFLECVQDMDHENMFWYRQDPGLGLRLIYFSYDVKMKEKGDIPEGYSVSREKKERFSLILESASTNQTSMYLCASRFQGTDTQYFGPGTRLTVL.